The source of this TCR beta chain is a study of cytomegalovirus exposure and HLA in healthy donors. On this clone itself: Its antigen is not identified.

PCR used 60 Vbeta primers and 13 Jbeta primers. Methods used by the authors: A follow-up analysis tallied around 80 million unique TCR beta chains, some 9.9 million shared. Clones were sequenced by immunoSEQ multiplex PCR, and TCRdb holds only the in-frame ones, with some missing. D and trimming were read from the DNA, whereas the V and J calls and clone size are those reported in that table. The sample lists fewer than 150,000 clones, more than 60% occurring once. Germline CDR1 reads SEHNR; CDR2 reads FQNEAQ (reference sequence). V lost 4 bases and J lost 4, with 16 bases in between. This CDR3 contains 15 residues. Study observations and caveats: Productive status was seen about 87% or about 30% of the time for most TCR beta V segments in an earlier analysis.

The chain links TRBV7-9 to TRBJ1-1, with D possibly matching TRBD1 (5 bases). Specimen: PBMCs. This TCR came from a male donor in good health and CMV-seronegative. DNA of the CDR3: TGTGCCAGCAGCTACCTTGGGGGGGGAGGCACTGAAGCTTTCTTT. Protein: CASSYLGGGGTEAFF.